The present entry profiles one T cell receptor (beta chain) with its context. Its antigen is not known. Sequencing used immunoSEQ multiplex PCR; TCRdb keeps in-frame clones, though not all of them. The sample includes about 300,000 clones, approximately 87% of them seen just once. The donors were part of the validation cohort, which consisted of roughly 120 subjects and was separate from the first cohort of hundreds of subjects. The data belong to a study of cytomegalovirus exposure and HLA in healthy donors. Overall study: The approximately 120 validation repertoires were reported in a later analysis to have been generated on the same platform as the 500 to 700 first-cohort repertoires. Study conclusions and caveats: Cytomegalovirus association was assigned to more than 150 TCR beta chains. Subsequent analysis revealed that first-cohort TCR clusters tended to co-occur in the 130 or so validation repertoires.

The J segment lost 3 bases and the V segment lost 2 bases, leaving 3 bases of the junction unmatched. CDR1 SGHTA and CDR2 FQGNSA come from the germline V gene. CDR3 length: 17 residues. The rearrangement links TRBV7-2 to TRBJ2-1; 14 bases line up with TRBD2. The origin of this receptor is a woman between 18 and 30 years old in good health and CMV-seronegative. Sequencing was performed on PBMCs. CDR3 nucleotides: TGTGCCAGCAGCTTACGGGGACTAGCGGGAGACTACAATGAGCAGTTCTTC. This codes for CASSLRGLAGDYNEQFF.